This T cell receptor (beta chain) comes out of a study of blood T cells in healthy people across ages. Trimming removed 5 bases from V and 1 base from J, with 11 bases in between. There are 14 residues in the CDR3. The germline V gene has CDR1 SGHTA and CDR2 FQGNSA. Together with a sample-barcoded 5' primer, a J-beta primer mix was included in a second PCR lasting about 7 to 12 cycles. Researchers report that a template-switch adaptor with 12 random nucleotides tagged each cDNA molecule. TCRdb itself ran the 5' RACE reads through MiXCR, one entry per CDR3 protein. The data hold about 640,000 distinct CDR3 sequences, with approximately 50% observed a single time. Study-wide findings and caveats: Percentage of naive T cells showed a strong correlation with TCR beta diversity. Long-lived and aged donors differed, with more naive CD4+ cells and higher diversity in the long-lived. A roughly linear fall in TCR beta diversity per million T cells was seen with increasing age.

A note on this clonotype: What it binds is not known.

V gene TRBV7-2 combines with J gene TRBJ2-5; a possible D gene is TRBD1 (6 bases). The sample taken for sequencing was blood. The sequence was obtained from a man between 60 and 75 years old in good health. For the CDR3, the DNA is TGTGCCAGCAGCCAAACCAGGGGCCAAGAGACCCAGTACTTC. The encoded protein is CASSQTRGQETQYF.